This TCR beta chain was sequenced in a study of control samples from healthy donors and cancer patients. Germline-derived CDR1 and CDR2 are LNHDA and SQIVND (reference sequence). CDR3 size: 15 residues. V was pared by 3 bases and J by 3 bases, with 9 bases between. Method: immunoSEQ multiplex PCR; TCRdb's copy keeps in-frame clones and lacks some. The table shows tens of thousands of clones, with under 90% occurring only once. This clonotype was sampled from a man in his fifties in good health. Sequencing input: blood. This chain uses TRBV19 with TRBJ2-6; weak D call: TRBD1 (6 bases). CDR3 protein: CASSIRGGGANVLTF. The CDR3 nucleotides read TGTGCCAGTAGTATCAGGGGTGGTGGGGCCAACGTCCTGACTTTC.